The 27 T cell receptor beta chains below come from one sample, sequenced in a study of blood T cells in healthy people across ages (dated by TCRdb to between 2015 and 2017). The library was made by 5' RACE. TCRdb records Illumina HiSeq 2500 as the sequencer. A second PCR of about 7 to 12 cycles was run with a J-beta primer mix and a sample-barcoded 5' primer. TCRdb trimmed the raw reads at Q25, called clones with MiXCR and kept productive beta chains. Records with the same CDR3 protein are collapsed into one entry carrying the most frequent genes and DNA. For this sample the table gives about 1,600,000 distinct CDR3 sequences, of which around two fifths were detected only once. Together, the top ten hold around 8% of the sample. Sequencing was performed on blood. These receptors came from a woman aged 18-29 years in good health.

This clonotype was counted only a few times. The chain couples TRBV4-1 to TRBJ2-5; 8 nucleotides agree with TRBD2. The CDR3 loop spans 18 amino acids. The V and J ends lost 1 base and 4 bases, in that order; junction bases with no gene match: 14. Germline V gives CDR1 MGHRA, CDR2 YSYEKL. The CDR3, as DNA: TGCGCCAGCAGCCAAGGCCCACCTGTAGCGGGATGGGGAGAGACCCAGTACTTC. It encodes CASSQGPPVAGWGETQYF.

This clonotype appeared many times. CDR3 sequence (DNA): TGCAGCGTTGACCCTGAGAGGGACTGGAGGTACAATGAGCAGTTCTTC. This codes for CSVDPERDWRYNEQFF. The chain links TRBV29-1 to TRBJ2-1, with D perhaps matching TRBD2 (6 bases). V lost 3 bases to trimming and J lost 4 bases, with 19 bases between them. CDR1 is SQVTM and CDR2 is ANQGSEA in the germline V gene. This CDR3 comprises 16 residues.

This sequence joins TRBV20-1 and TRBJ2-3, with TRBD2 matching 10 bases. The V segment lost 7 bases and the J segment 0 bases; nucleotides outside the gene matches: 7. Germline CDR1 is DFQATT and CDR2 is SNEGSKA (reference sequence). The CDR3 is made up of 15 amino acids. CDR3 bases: TGCAGTGTAAAATCACTAGCGGGGAGCACAGATACGCAGTATTTT. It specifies CSVKSLAGSTDTQYF.

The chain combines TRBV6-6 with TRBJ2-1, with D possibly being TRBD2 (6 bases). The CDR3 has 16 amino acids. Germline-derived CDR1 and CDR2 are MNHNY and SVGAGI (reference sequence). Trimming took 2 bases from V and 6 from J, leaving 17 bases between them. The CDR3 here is CASSYRAGQGGNEQFF. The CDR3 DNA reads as TGTGCCAGCAGTTACCGGGCGGGGCAGGGAGGCAATGAGCAGTTCTTC.

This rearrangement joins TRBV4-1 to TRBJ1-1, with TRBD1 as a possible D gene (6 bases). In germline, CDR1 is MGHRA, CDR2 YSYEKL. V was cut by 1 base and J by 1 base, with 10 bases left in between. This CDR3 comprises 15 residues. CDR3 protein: CASSQGPGANTEAFF. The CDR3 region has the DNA TGCGCCAGCAGCCAAGGACCAGGGGCGAACACTGAAGCTTTCTTT.

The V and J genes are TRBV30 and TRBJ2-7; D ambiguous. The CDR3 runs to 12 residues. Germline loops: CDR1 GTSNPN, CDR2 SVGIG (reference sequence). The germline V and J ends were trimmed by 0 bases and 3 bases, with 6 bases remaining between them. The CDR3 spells CAWSVPYYEQYF. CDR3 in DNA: TGTGCCTGGAGTGTACCCTACTACGAGCAGTACTTC.

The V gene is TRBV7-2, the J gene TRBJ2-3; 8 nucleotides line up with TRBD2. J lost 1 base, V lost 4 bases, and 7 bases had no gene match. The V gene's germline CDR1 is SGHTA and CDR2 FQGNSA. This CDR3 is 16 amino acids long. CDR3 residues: CASSSREAGGTDTQYF. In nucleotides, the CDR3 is TGTGCCAGCAGCTCCCGGGAAGCGGGGGGCACAGATACGCAGTATTTT.

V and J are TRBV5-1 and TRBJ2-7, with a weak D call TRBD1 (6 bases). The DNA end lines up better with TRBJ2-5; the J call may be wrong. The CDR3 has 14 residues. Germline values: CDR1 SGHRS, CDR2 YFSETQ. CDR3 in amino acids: CASSLAWTEETQYF. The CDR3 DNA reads TGCGCCAGCAGCTTGGCATGGACAGAGGAGACCCAGTACTTC.

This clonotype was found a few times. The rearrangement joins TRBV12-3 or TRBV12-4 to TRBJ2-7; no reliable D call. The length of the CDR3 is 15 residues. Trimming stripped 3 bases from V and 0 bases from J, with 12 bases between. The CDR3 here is CASSFGQRSSYEQYF. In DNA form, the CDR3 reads TGTGCCAGCAGTTTTGGGCAGAGGAGCTCCTACGAGCAGTACTTC.

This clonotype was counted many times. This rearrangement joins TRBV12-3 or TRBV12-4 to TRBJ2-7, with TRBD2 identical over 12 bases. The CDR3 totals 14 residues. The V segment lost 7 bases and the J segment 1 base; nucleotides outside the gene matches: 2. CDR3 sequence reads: CASTLAGGSYEQYF. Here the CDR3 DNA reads TGTGCCAGCACCCTAGCGGGAGGGTCCTACGAGCAGTACTTC.

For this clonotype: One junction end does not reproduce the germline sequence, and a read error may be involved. In DNA form, the CDR3 reads TGTGCCAACAGCTTCGGTCCTAGCGTGAATGAGCAGTTCTTC. Translating it yields CANSFGPSVNEQFF. The V and J genes are TRBV5-4 and TRBJ2-1; D might be TRBD2 (6 bases). Germline V gives CDR1 SGHNT, CDR2 YYREEE (reference sequence). The CDR3 is made up of 14 amino acids. Complete variable domain (other parts from reference TRBV5-4 and TRBJ2-1): ETGVTQSPTHLIKTRGQQVTLRCSSQSGHNTVSWYQQALGQGPQFIFQYYREEENGRGNFPPRFSGLQFPNYSSELNVNALELDDSALYLCANSFGPSVNEQFFGPGTRLTVL.

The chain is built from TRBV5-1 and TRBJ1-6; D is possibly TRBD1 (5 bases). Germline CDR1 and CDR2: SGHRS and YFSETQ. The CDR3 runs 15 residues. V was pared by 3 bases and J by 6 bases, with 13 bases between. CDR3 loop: CASSSSGRTNSPLHF. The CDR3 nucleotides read TGCGCCAGCAGCTCTTCGGGACGGACTAATTCACCCCTCCACTTT.

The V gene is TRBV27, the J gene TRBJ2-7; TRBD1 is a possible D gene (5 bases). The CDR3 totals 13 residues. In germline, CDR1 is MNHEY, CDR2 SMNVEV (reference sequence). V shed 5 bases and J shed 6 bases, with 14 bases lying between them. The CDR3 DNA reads TGTGCCAGCAGTCTCGAAGCAGGGTCCGAGCAGTACTTC. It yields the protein CASSLEAGSEQYF.

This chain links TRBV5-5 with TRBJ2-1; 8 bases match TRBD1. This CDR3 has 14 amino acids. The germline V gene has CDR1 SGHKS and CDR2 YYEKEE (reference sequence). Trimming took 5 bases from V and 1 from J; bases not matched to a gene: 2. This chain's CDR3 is CASRRDRSYNEQFF. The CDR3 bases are TGTGCCAGCAGGCGGGACAGGTCCTACAATGAGCAGTTCTTC.

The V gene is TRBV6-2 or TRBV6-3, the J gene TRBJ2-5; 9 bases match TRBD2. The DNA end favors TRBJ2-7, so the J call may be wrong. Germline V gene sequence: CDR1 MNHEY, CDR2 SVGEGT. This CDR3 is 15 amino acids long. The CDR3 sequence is CASSRLAASYSEQYF. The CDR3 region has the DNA TGTGCCAGCAGCCGACTAGCGGCCTCCTACAGCGAGCAGTACTTC.

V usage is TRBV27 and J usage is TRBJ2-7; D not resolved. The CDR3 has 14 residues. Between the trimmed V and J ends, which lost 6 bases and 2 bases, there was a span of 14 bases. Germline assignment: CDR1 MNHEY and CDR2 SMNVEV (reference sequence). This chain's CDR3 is CASSTNNGPYEQYF. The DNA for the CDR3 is TGTGCCAGCAGCACGAATAACGGTCCCTACGAGCAGTACTTC.

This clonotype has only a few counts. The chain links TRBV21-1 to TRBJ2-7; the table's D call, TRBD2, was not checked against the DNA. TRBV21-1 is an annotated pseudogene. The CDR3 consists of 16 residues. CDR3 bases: TGTGCCAGCAGCGGTCACAGGGACGAGCTCTCCTACGAGCAGTACTTC. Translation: CASSGHRDELSYEQYF.

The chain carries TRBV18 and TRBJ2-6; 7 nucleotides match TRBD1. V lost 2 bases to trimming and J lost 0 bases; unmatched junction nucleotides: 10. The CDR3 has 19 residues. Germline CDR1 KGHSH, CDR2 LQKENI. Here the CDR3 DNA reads TGTGCCAGCTCACCATCCGGACAGGAAGGGCTCTCTGGGGCCAACGTCCTGACTTTC. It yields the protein CASSPSGQEGLSGANVLTF.

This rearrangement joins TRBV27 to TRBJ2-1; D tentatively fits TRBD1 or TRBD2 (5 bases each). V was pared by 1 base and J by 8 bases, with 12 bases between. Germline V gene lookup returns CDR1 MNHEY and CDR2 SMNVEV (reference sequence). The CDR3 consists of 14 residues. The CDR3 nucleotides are TGTGCCAGCAGTTTATTTGTCAGGGACCATGAGCAGTTCTTC. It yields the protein CASSLFVRDHEQFF.

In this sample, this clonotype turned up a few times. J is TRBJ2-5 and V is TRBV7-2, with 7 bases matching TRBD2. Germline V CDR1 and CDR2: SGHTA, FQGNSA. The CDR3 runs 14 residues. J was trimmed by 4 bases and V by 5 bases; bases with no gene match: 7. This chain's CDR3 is CASSRMGGLETQYF. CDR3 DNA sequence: TGTGCCAGCAGCCGGATGGGAGGGTTAGAGACCCAGTACTTC.

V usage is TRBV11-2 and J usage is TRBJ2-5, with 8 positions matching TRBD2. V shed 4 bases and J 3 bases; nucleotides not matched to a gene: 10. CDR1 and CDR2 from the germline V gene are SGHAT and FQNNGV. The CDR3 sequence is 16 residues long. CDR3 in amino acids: CASSSAPGLGEETQYF. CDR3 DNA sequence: TGTGCCAGCAGCTCCGCACCGGGACTAGGGGAAGAGACCCAGTACTTC.

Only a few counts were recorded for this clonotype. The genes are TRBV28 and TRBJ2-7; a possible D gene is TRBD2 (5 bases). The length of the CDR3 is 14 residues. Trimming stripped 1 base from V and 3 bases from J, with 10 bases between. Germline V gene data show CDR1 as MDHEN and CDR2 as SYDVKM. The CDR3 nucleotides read TGTGCCAGCAGTTTATTCGGGGAGAACTACGAGCAGTACTTC. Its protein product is CASSLFGENYEQYF.

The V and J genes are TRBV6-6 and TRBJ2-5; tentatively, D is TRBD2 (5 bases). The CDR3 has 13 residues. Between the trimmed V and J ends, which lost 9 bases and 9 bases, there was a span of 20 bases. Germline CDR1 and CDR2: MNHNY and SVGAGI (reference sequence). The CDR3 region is CASRTSGYGPQYF. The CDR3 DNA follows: TGTGCCAGTAGAACAAGCGGTTACGGGCCCCAGTACTTC.

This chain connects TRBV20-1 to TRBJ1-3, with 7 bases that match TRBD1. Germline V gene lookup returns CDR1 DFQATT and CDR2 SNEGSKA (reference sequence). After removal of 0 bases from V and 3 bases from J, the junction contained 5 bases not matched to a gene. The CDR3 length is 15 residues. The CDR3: CSARDQGGLGNTIYF. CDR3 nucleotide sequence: TGCAGTGCTAGAGATCAGGGGGGGCTTGGAAACACCATATATTTT.

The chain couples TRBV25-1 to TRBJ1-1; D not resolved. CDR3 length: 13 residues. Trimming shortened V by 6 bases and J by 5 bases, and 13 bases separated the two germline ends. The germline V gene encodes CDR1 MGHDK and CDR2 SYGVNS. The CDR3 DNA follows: TGTGCCAGCAGAACCTCAGGTGGAACTGAAGCTTTCTTT. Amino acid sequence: CASRTSGGTEAFF.

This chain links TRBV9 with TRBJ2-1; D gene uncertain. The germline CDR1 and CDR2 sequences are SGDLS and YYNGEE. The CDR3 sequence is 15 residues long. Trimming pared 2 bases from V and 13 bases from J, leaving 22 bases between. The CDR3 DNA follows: TGTGCCAGCAGCGTCCAGTACACACCCGGCGGTGTCCAGTTCTTC. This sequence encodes CASSVQYTPGGVQFF.

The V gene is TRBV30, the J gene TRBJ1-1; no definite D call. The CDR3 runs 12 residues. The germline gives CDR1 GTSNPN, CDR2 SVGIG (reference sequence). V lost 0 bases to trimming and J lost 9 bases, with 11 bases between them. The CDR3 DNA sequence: TGTGCCTGGAGTGTCGCCTCGACCCAAGCTTTCTTT. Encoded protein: CAWSVASTQAFF.